The 29 T cell receptor beta chains below were found in one sample sequenced in a study of control samples from healthy donors and cancer patients. The data were produced by immunoSEQ multiplex PCR, yet TCRdb's version contains in-frame clones alone and is incomplete. The repertoire holds about 150,000 clones, around 90% seen once, with over 1.5% in the top ten. Sequencing was carried out using blood. Receptors originate from a man between 18 and 29 years old in good health.

This rearrangement joins TRBV3-1 (or the pseudogene TRBV3-2) to TRBJ1-1, with D possibly being TRBD1 (5 bases). Germline V gives CDR1 LGHDT, CDR2 YNNKEL (reference sequence). The CDR3 is made up of 15 amino acids. V lost 4 bases and J lost 0, with 12 bases in between. As DNA, the CDR3 is TGTGCCAGCAGCCCCCCCGAGGACATGAACACTGAAGCTTTCTTT. Amino acids: CASSPPEDMNTEAFF.

The CDR3 loop is CAWSTLGGRNSPLHF. The CDR3 DNA sequence: TGTGCCTGGAGTACCCTGGGGGGGCGAAATTCACCCCTCCACTTT. The chain carries TRBV30 and TRBJ1-6; D may be TRBD1 (6 bases). With 2 bases removed from V and 7 bases from J, the gap between germline ends came to 15 bases. The germline gives CDR1 GTSNPN, CDR2 SVGIG (reference sequence). The CDR3 is made up of 15 amino acids.

The DNA for the CDR3 is TGTGCCAGCAGCCATGCCGGGGGAGCGGGGGGGAAGAGTGAGCAGTTCTTC. Translated, it gives CASSHAGGAGGKSEQFF. The rearrangement joins TRBV5-4 to TRBJ2-1; 10 bases align to TRBD2. Germline V gene data show CDR1 as SGHNT and CDR2 as YYREEE (reference sequence). The V gene end was trimmed by 4 bases and the J gene end by 9 bases; junction bases not matched to a gene: 16. This CDR3 comprises 17 residues.

The genes are TRBV3-1 (or the pseudogene TRBV3-2) and TRBJ1-2; no definite D call. The length of the CDR3 is 12 residues. The V end was cut by 3 bases, the J end by 2 bases, with 4 bases between. Germline CDR1 and CDR2: LGHDT and YNNKEL (reference sequence). Here the CDR3 DNA reads TGTGCCAGCAGCCAGACAAACTATGGCTACACCTTC. Encoded protein: CASSQTNYGYTF.

This chain connects TRBV7-2 to TRBJ1-6; D remains unclear. Germline CDR1 SGHTA, CDR2 FQGNSA. CDR3 size: 17 residues. V was clipped by 6 bases and J by 0 bases, with 15 bases between them. CDR3 DNA sequence: TGTGCCAGCAGACGTAATCCCGTGAGCTCCTATAATTCACCCCTCCACTTT. This gives the protein CASRRNPVSSYNSPLHF.

This clone was detected only a few times. CDR3 amino acids: CASSYSDPNQPQHF. The CDR3 DNA sequence: TGTGCCAGCAGTTACTCCGACCCCAATCAGCCCCAGCATTTT. The chain joins TRBV6-2 or TRBV6-3 to TRBJ1-5, with D uncertain. The V end lost 0 bases, the J end lost 3 bases, and 6 bases lay between the germline ends. The germline gives CDR1 MNHEY, CDR2 SVGEGT. The CDR3 runs to 14 residues.

The chain recombines TRBV6-5 with TRBJ1-4, with D unclear. V lost 6 bases to trimming and J lost 4 bases, with 12 bases between them. The CDR3 has 14 residues. CDR1 and CDR2 (germline): MNHEY, SVGAGI. The CDR3 loop is CASSPALINEKLFF. In DNA form, the CDR3 reads TGTGCCAGCAGCCCGGCCCTAATTAATGAAAAACTGTTTTTT.

As DNA, the CDR3 is TGTGCCAGCAGCGCGGGACAGCAAGAGACCCAGTACTTC. Translated, it gives CASSAGQQETQYF. The chain uses TRBV5-4 and TRBJ2-5; D perhaps matches TRBD1 (7 bases). Trimming removed 4 bases from V and 2 bases from J, with 9 bases in between. The germline gives CDR1 SGHNT, CDR2 YYREEE (reference sequence). The CDR3 spans 13 residues.

J is TRBJ2-3 and V is TRBV15, with TRBD1 identical over 10 bases. The CDR3 runs to 17 residues. Looked up from germline, CDR1 is LNHNV and CDR2 is YYDKDF (reference sequence). V trimming: 0 bases; J trimming: 8 bases; junction bases outside the gene matches: 11. The CDR3 spells CATSRDRGTGVGATQYF. In DNA form, the CDR3 reads TGTGCCACCAGCAGAGATCGTGGGACAGGGGTTGGAGCTACGCAGTATTTT. The whole variable domain, filled in from reference TRBV15 and TRBJ2-3, reads DAMVIQNPRYQVTQFGKPVTLSCSQTLNHNVMYWYQQKSSQAPKLLFHYYDKDFNNEADTPDNFQSRRPNTSFCFLDIRSPGLGDTAMYLCATSRDRGTGVGATQYFGPGTRLTVL.

The chain's CDR3 is CASSSGTDTGELFF. In DNA form, the CDR3 reads TGTGCCAGTAGTAGCGGGACGGACACCGGGGAGCTGTTTTTT. The rearrangement links TRBV19 to TRBJ2-2, with D perhaps matching TRBD2 (6 bases). The CDR3 consists of 14 residues. Between the trimmed V and J ends, which lost 4 bases and 3 bases, there was a span of 9 bases. Germline CDR1 reads LNHDA; CDR2 reads SQIVND (reference sequence).

The V call is TRBV13, the J call TRBJ1-2; D call uncertain. Germline V gene lookup returns CDR1 PRHDT and CDR2 FYEKMQ (reference sequence). This CDR3 region has 15 residues. Trimming shortened V by 5 bases and J by 3 bases, and 16 bases separated the two germline ends. CDR3 amino acids: CASSLYTERDYGYTF. CDR3 nucleotides: TGTGCCAGCAGCCTATACACGGAGAGGGACTATGGCTACACCTTC.

This clone has only one observation. In nucleotides, the CDR3 is TGCGCCAGCAGCCAAGGGAGCGCACATTACAATGAGCAGTTCTTC. It translates to CASSQGSAHYNEQFF. The chain links TRBV4-3 to TRBJ2-1; D not resolved. The germline V and J ends were trimmed by 1 base and 4 bases, with 11 bases remaining between them. There are 15 residues in the CDR3. From germline, CDR1 is LGHNA and CDR2 YSLEER.

CDR3 region: CASTSMGPAAGELFF. The DNA of the CDR3 is TGTGCCAGCACCTCCATGGGCCCGGCGGCCGGGGAGCTGTTTTTT. The rearrangement links TRBV6-5 to TRBJ2-2; D ambiguous. The CDR3 contains 15 residues. Germline V gene lookup returns CDR1 MNHEY and CDR2 SVGAGI. V dropped 7 bases and J dropped 6 bases, with 18 bases sitting between them.

This chain joins TRBV30 and TRBJ1-2, with TRBD1 as a possible D gene (5 bases). The length of the CDR3 is 15 residues. Trimming stripped 4 bases from V and 3 bases from J, with 18 bases between. CDR1 is GTSNPN, CDR2 SVGIG, per germline (reference sequence). The CDR3 sequence is CAWITPFGTDYGYTF. CDR3 in DNA: TGTGCCTGGATCACACCCTTCGGGACGGACTATGGCTACACCTTC.

This chain links TRBV19 with TRBJ1-4; TRBD1 matches at 10 bases. V trimming: 5 bases; J trimming: 0 bases; junction bases outside the gene matches: 3. CDR3 length equals 16 residues. Per the germline V gene, CDR1 is LNHDA and CDR2 is SQIVND (reference sequence). The CDR3 region is CASSSGQGTTNEKLFF. CDR3 bases: TGTGCCAGTAGTTCGGGACAGGGGACAACTAATGAAAAACTGTTTTTT. Filled out from reference TRBV19 and TRBJ1-4, the complete variable domain reads DGGITQSPKYLFRKEGQNVTLSCEQNLNHDAMYWYRQDPGQGLRLIYYSQIVNDFQKGDIAEGYSVSREKKESFPLTVTSAQKNPTAFYLCASSSGQGTTNEKLFFGSGTQLSVL.

The genes are TRBV2 and TRBJ2-2; D is perhaps TRBD1 (6 bases). The germline V and J ends were trimmed by 6 bases and 0 bases, with 20 bases remaining between them. Germline lookup yields CDR1 SNHLY and CDR2 FYNNEI. CDR3 size: 18 residues. The CDR3 region has the DNA TGTGCCAGCAGGGGGCATGTCAGGGGAGTTTCGAACACCGGGGAGCTGTTTTTT. It specifies CASRGHVRGVSNTGELFF.

The rearrangement uses TRBV2 and TRBJ2-7, with D perhaps matching TRBD2 (5 bases). This CDR3 spans 13 amino acids. Per germline, CDR1 SNHLY and CDR2 FYNNEI. V was pared by 5 bases and J by 3 bases, with 11 bases between. The chain's CDR3 is CASSLRDIYEQYF. The CDR3 region has the DNA TGTGCCAGCAGTTTACGGGATATCTACGAGCAGTACTTC.

The rearrangement joins TRBV7-9 to TRBJ2-1; D gene ambiguous. Germline lookup yields CDR1 SEHNR and CDR2 FQNEAQ (reference sequence). Trimming pared 2 bases from V and 5 bases from J, leaving 4 bases between. The CDR3 is made up of 12 amino acids. DNA of the CDR3: TGTGCCAGCAGCTTAAGCCACAATGAGCAGTTCTTC. Translating gives CASSLSHNEQFF.

J is TRBJ1-2 and V is TRBV7-6; TRBD1 is a possible D gene (6 bases). Trimming took off 1 base at V and 3 bases at J, with 12 bases between the two ends. CDR3 length: 15 residues. CDR1 SGHVS and CDR2 FNYEAQ come from the germline V gene. For the CDR3, the DNA is TGTGCCAGCAGCTTAGGACGGGGGGGCGACTATGGCTACACCTTC. Its translation: CASSLGRGGDYGYTF.

This clone was observed once. This rearrangement joins TRBV3-1 (or the pseudogene TRBV3-2) to TRBJ2-3; 7 nucleotides line up with TRBD2. Germline values: CDR1 LGHDT, CDR2 YNNKEL (reference sequence). The CDR3 has 16 residues. V dropped 1 base and J dropped 5; count of bases not matched to a gene: 9. CDR3 loop: CASSQARTRQEDTQYF. The DNA for the CDR3 is TGTGCCAGCAGCCAAGCACGGACTAGGCAGGAAGATACGCAGTATTTT.

This clone occurred once. The chain couples TRBV13 to TRBJ1-2; no definite D call. There are 14 residues in the CDR3. Trimming shortened V by 0 bases and J by 4 bases, and 9 bases separated the two germline ends. Germline V gene data show CDR1 as PRHDT and CDR2 as FYEKMQ (reference sequence). The CDR3 DNA follows: TGTGCCAGCAGCTTAGGCCTCCCAGTCTATGGCTACACCTTC. As protein: CASSLGLPVYGYTF.

In regard to this clone: This sample includes further DNA sequences coding for the same CDR3. The rearrangement joins TRBV6-2 or TRBV6-3 to TRBJ2-1; TRBD2 is a possible D gene (5 bases). Trimming stripped 3 bases from V and 0 bases from J, with 6 bases between. Germline CDR1 is MNHEY and CDR2 is SVGEGT. The CDR3 spans 14 residues. DNA for the CDR3: TGTGCCAGCAGTTATGAGGGCTCCTACAATGAGCAGTTCTTC. Its protein is CASSYEGSYNEQFF.

The chain carries TRBV6-5 and TRBJ1-2; unclear D gene. V shed 6 bases and J shed 1 base, with 9 bases lying between them. Looked up from germline, CDR1 is MNHEY and CDR2 is SVGAGI. CDR3 size: 13 residues. The CDR3 region is CASRDDGNYGYTF. DNA of the CDR3: TGTGCCAGCAGGGATGACGGTAACTATGGCTACACCTTC.

The rearrangement links TRBV28 to TRBJ2-4; D not resolved. With 6 bases removed from V and 5 bases from J, the gap between germline ends came to 14 bases. The CDR3 sequence is 14 residues long. Germline V CDR1 and CDR2: MDHEN, SYDVKM. The CDR3 DNA sequence: TGTGCCAGCAGCCCCACTCGGGCTCAAAACATTCAGTACTTC. Translation: CASSPTRAQNIQYF.

The V and J genes are TRBV7-2 and TRBJ1-6, with D unresolved. V shed 6 bases and J shed 7 bases, with 16 bases lying between them. Germline CDR1 and CDR2: SGHTA and FQGNSA. The CDR3 is made up of 15 amino acids. CDR3 protein: CASRWELTKNSPLHF. In DNA form, the CDR3 reads TGTGCCAGCAGATGGGAGCTGACTAAAAATTCACCCCTCCACTTT.

The chain employs TRBV2 and TRBJ1-2, with 10 bases that match TRBD1. The germline CDR1 and CDR2 sequences are SNHLY and FYNNEI. J was trimmed by 0 bases and V by 6 bases; bases with no gene match: 1. This CDR3 contains 14 residues. The CDR3 spells CASRDRGTNYGYTF. CDR3 DNA sequence: TGTGCCAGCAGGGACAGGGGGACTAACTATGGCTACACCTTC.

The chain carries TRBV15 and TRBJ2-3; D call uncertain. Germline values: CDR1 LNHNV, CDR2 YYDKDF (reference sequence). Trimming removed 9 bases from V and 1 base from J, with 17 bases in between. This CDR3 contains 15 residues. The DNA of the CDR3 is TGTGCCACGGCACTTGGGCCCCCCCGCACAGATACGCAGTATTTT. The encoded protein is CATALGPPRTDTQYF.

This chain links TRBV5-1 with TRBJ2-2; D unclear. This CDR3 is 15 amino acids long. The V gene's germline CDR1 is SGHRS and CDR2 YFSETQ. The V end was cut by 0 bases, the J end by 0 bases, with 6 bases between. CDR3 loop: CASSLGWTNTGELFF. The CDR3 region has the DNA TGCGCCAGCAGCTTGGGGTGGACGAACACCGGGGAGCTGTTTTTT.

J is TRBJ2-5 and V is TRBV5-1; 8 positions agree with TRBD1. CDR3 length: 15 amino acids. Losses at the gene ends were 3 bases for V and 4 bases for J; bases not matched to a gene: 8. Germline CDR1 reads SGHRS; CDR2 reads YFSETQ. The CDR3 nucleotides read TGCGCCAGCAGCTCGTACCCGGACAGGGTAGAGACCCAGTACTTC. It yields the protein CASSSYPDRVETQYF.